This TCR beta chain was obtained from a study of regulatory T cells in long-lasting Graves disease. This clonotype showed up many times. The time point here: newly diagnosed GD, antithyroid drugs for less than 3 months. Extracted PBMC RNA gave rise to the TCR library. Graves' disease diagnosis followed American Thyroid Association guidelines. Combining iRepertoire HTBI primers with Arm-PCR of CDR3 regions, the authors built TCR beta libraries. MiXCR, applied by TCRdb to the multiplex PCR reads, yields one record per CDR3 protein. The sample has 620,000 or so distinct CDR3 sequences; roughly 15% are singletons. This sample also belongs to another study, concerning T cells in Graves' hyperthyroidism and ophthalmopathy. That source adds: Patients aged 18 to 65 had newly diagnosed hyperthyroidism that had lasted under 2 months. Lactation, pregnancy, other autoimmune disease or uncontrolled infection excluded patients. Ophthalmopathy stood apart from stable hyperthyroidism in a 13 V-J model.

Sequenced here: peripheral blood mononuclear cells (PBMCs), sampled at new diagnosis, from a patient treated with antithyroid drugs. This clonotype was obtained from a woman aged 25 to 39 with Graves disease.

The CDR3 protein is CASSASGRRYNEQFF. The CDR3 DNA sequence: TGTGCCAGCAGTGCGAGCGGGAGAAGGTACAATGAGCAGTTCTTC. The chain carries TRBV28 and TRBJ2-1; 8 nucleotides agree with TRBD2. The CDR3 sequence is 15 residues long. Unmatched junction bases numbered 7, after V lost 5 bases and J lost 4 bases. CDR1 is MDHEN and CDR2 is SYDVKM in the germline V gene.